Listed below are T cell receptor beta chains from one sample, sequenced in a study of cytomegalovirus exposure and HLA in healthy donors. Clones were sequenced by immunoSEQ multiplex PCR, and TCRdb holds only the in-frame ones, with some missing. The sample shows over 150,000 clones, about two thirds of them seen only once. Input material: PBMCs. These TCRs come from a woman in her 30s in good health and CMV-seronegative. Each CDR3 is given with its conserved first and last residue. The order of the fields is D gene, clone size, V gene, J gene, CDR3 protein, CDR3 DNA. The D gene is left open where the match is weak. Expanded clones get a size class; other rows say once, few or many, or leave the size out.

D: TRBD2
size: NA
V: TRBV6-5
J: TRBJ2-1
CDR3: CASRETSGDGYEQFF
DNA: TGTGCCAGCAGAGAGACTAGCGGGGATGGCTATGAGCAGTTCTTC

D: NA
size: NA
V: TRBV7-2
J: TRBJ2-5
CDR3: CASSLGLQRRETQYF
DNA: TGTGCCAGCAGCCTAGGGCTCCAGAGGCGAGAGACCCAGTACTTC

D: NA
size: NA
V: TRBV18
J: TRBJ1-2
CDR3: CASSPSTDNYGYTF
DNA: TGTGCCAGCTCACCATCGACAGATAACTATGGCTACACCTTC

D: NA
size: NA
V: TRBV4-2
J: TRBJ2-1
CDR3: CASSQELYNEQFF
DNA: TGTGCCAGCAGCCAAGAACTATACAATGAGCAGTTCTTC

D: TRBD1
size: NA
V: TRBV7-8
J: TRBJ2-7
CDR3: CASSLELLDRDYEQYF
DNA: TGTGCCAGCAGCTTAGAACTTTTGGACAGGGACTACGAGCAGTACTTC

D: TRBD1
size: NA
V: TRBV5-4
J: TRBJ1-4
CDR3: CASSRFRGQNEKLFF
DNA: TGTGCCAGCAGCCGATTCAGGGGGCAAAATGAAAAACTGTTTTTT

D: NA
size: NA
V: TRBV11-2
J: TRBJ2-1
CDR3: CASSLGPRGNEQFF
DNA: TGTGCCAGCAGCTTGGGTCCTCGGGGCAATGAGCAGTTCTTC

D: TRBD1
size: NA
V: TRBV5-4
J: TRBJ2-1
CDR3: CASSVGGTGNVINNEQFF
DNA: TGTGCCAGCAGCGTGGGGGGGACAGGGAACGTGATAAACAATGAGCAGTTCTTC

D: TRBD1
size: NA
V: TRBV4-3
J: TRBJ2-7
CDR3: CASSQVWSDRGLYEQYF
DNA: TGCGCCAGCAGCCAAGTGTGGTCCGACAGGGGCCTCTACGAGCAGTACTTC

D: NA
size: once
V: TRBV5-4
J: TRBJ1-6
CDR3: CASSLAGSVDNSPLHF
DNA: TGTGCCAGCAGCTTGGCAGGGTCGGTGGATAATTCACCCCTCCACTTT

D: NA
size: few
V: TRBV9
J: TRBJ2-5
CDR3: CASSATQGPETQYF
DNA: TGTGCCAGCAGCGCTACGCAGGGGCCAGAGACCCAGTACTTC

D: NA
size: NA
V: TRBV28
J: TRBJ2-7
CDR3: CASSPGINYEQYF
DNA: TGTGCCAGCTCACCCGGGATCAACTACGAGCAGTACTTC

D: TRBD1
size: NA
V: TRBV7-9
J: TRBJ1-2
CDR3: CASSFPGTGSYGYTF
DNA: TGTGCCAGCAGCTTCCCCGGGACAGGGTCCTATGGCTACACCTTC

D: NA
size: NA
V: TRBV28
J: TRBJ1-2
CDR3: CAAMRGSYGYTF
DNA: TGTGCCGCCATGAGGGGGTCCTATGGCTACACCTTC

D: NA
size: NA
V: TRBV30
J: TRBJ1-1
CDR3: CAWSAYRGTRTNTEAFF
DNA: TGTGCCTGGAGTGCCTACCGCGGGACTAGAACTAACACTGAAGCTTTCTTT

D: NA
size: NA
V: TRBV30
J: TRBJ1-1
CDR3: CAWSLQLNTEAFF
DNA: TGTGCCTGGAGTTTACAGCTGAACACTGAAGCTTTCTTT

D: TRBD2
size: few
V: TRBV18
J: TRBJ2-3
CDR3: CASSPSLAGDTQYF
DNA: TGTGCCAGCTCACCATCACTAGCGGGAGATACGCAGTATTTT

D: NA
size: NA
V: TRBV2
J: TRBJ1-1
CDR3: CASSEDRKVEAFF
DNA: TGTGCCAGCAGTGAAGACAGGAAGGTTGAAGCTTTCTTT

D: NA
size: NA
V: TRBV19
J: TRBJ1-2
CDR3: CASSIWQDPSGYTF
DNA: TGTGCCAGTAGTATCTGGCAGGACCCTAGCGGCTACACCTTC

D: TRBD2
size: NA
V: TRBV30
J: TRBJ2-7
CDR3: CASMEGTRVTEQYF
DNA: TGTGCCTCGATGGAGGGGACTAGGGTAACCGAGCAGTACTTC

D: NA
size: NA
V: TRBV4-3
J: TRBJ2-2
CDR3: CASSQATDANTGELFF
DNA: TGCGCCAGCAGCCAAGCGACAGACGCGAACACCGGGGAGCTGTTTTTT

D: NA
size: NA
V: TRBV19
J: TRBJ1-2
CDR3: CASRGGNYGYTF
DNA: TGTGCCAGTAGGGGGGGAAACTATGGCTACACCTTC

D: NA
size: few
V: TRBV7-3
J: TRBJ2-7
CDR3: CASSLTSLSEQYF
DNA: TGTGCCAGCAGCTTAACGTCCCTCTCCGAGCAGTACTTC

D: TRBD2
size: NA
V: TRBV7-2
J: TRBJ2-1
CDR3: CASSPSGGDYNEQFF
DNA: TGTGCCAGCAGCCCTAGCGGGGGGGACTACAATGAGCAGTTCTTC

D: NA
size: NA
V: TRBV11-2
J: TRBJ2-5
CDR3: CASSLSVGETQYF
DNA: TGTGCCAGCAGCTTATCGGTTGGAGAGACCCAGTACTTC

D: NA
size: NA
V: TRBV4-1
J: TRBJ2-1
CDR3: CASREAPGGNEQFF
DNA: TGCGCCAGCAGGGAAGCGCCAGGGGGGAATGAGCAGTTCTTC

D: TRBD2
size: NA
V: TRBV19
J: TRBJ2-3
CDR3: CASSIKGREGLNTDTQYF
DNA: TGTGCCAGTAGTATCAAGGGGCGGGAGGGCCTGAACACAGATACGCAGTATTTT